The present TCR beta chain was sequenced within a study of blood T cell repertoires in COVID-19. Overall study: PBMCs, B-cell-depleted T cells, or T cells provided the cDNA or gDNA that made up the material.

Only in-frame clones appear in the TCRdb table, and some are missing; sequencing was by immunoSEQ multiplex PCR. Of a few hundred thousand clones in the sample, 90% were seen once. Participant ages covered about 18 to 89 years across about 25 US areas. Participant-reported clinical history was the basis for cohort assignment. CDR3 length equals 15 residues. V lost 1 base to trimming and J lost 8 bases, with 15 bases between them. Per the germline V gene, CDR1 is SGHRS and CDR2 is YFSETQ. The sequence derives from a young man who had recovered from COVID-19. Sequencing was done on a sample of PBMCs or T cells enriched from blood (not recorded which). J is TRBJ1-4 and V is TRBV5-1, with D maybe TRBD1 (6 bases). In DNA form, the CDR3 reads TGCGCCAGCAGCTTGTCGGCAGGGGTCAGAGAAAAACTGTTTTTT. This gives the protein CASSLSAGVREKLFF.